A single sample gave rise to the 29 T cell receptor beta chains below, sequenced in a study of blood T cell repertoires in COVID-19. TCRdb's copy holds only in-frame clones and misses some; the assay was immunoSEQ multiplex PCR. The sample lists around 470,000 clones, roughly 89% occurring once. Sequencing used peripheral blood. Receptors were obtained from a man younger than 35 with COVID-19, enrolled during active disease.

The V and J genes are TRBV11-2 and TRBJ2-1; D is unresolved. CDR3 length equals 14 residues. Per germline, CDR1 SGHAT and CDR2 FQNNGV. The V and J ends lost 7 bases and 4 bases respectively, with 14 bases between them. CDR3 region: CASTMGSLYNEQFF. In nucleotides, the CDR3 is TGTGCCAGCACCATGGGTAGCCTATACAATGAGCAGTTCTTC.

On this clone: This specimen includes other DNA sequences encoding the same CDR3. J is TRBJ2-3 and V is TRBV3-1 (or the pseudogene TRBV3-2); a weak D match, TRBD2 (5 bases). CDR1 is LGHDT and CDR2 is YNNKEL in the germline V gene (reference sequence). Trimming pared 4 bases from V and 4 bases from J, leaving 9 bases between. The CDR3 length is 13 residues. In DNA, the CDR3 is TGTGCCAGCAGCCTAACGGAGGCAGATACGCAGTATTTT. Its translation is CASSLTEADTQYF.

The CDR3 spells CASSEQRGSLYEQYF. The DNA for the CDR3 is TGTGCCAGCAGTGAACAGCGGGGGTCCCTCTACGAGCAGTACTTC. The V call is TRBV6-1, the J call TRBJ2-7, with TRBD2 matching over 8 bases. The V segment lost 2 bases and the J segment 3 bases; nucleotides outside the gene matches: 6. The CDR3 covers 15 residues. The germline CDR1 and CDR2 sequences are MNHNS and SASEGT.

V is TRBV4-1 and J is TRBJ1-6; 8 bases line up with TRBD1. The length of the CDR3 is 16 residues. Germline CDR1 and CDR2: MGHRA and YSYEKL. The trim removed 8 bases at V and 0 bases at J, leaving 6 bases unmatched. The CDR3, as DNA: TGCGCCAGCGGAGTACAGGGGGGCTCCTATAATTCACCCCTCCACTTT. The encoded protein is CASGVQGGSYNSPLHF.

The chain is built from TRBV6-5 and TRBJ2-3; TRBD2 is a possible D gene (5 bases). The CDR3 runs to 13 residues. The V end was cut by 8 bases, the J end by 0 bases, with 9 bases between. Looked up from germline, CDR1 is MNHEY and CDR2 is SVGAGI. CDR3 coding DNA: TGTGCCAGCCATCGGGGTAGCACAGATACGCAGTATTTT. Translated: CASHRGSTDTQYF.

The chain couples TRBV2 to TRBJ1-1; D perhaps matches TRBD1 (5 bases). The CDR3 extends over 13 amino acids. Trimming took off 7 bases at V and 1 base at J, with 10 bases between the two ends. Germline V CDR1 and CDR2: SNHLY, FYNNEI. The CDR3 nucleotides are TGTGCCAGCACTATCACAGGGAACACTGAAGCTTTCTTT. Translating gives CASTITGNTEAFF.

J is TRBJ1-6 and V is TRBV6-6, with a weak D call TRBD1 (6 bases). V was trimmed by 5 bases and J by 0 bases, leaving 17 bases between them. CDR3 length equals 18 residues. Germline V CDR1 and CDR2: MNHNY, SVGAGI (reference sequence). The CDR3 protein is CASSPPTGTRSYNSPLHF. In nucleotides, the CDR3 is TGTGCCAGCAGTCCTCCGACAGGAACGCGCTCCTATAATTCACCCCTCCACTTT.

CDR3 region: CASSPGTGGNIQYF. The CDR3 DNA follows: TGTGCCAGCAGTCCAGGGACAGGGGGAAACATTCAGTACTTC. The gene calls are TRBV27 and TRBJ2-4, with TRBD1 matching over 11 bases. The CDR3 is 14 residues long. V shed 5 bases, J shed 6 bases, and the junction held 3 bases outside the gene matches. The V gene's germline CDR1 is MNHEY and CDR2 SMNVEV (reference sequence).

V and J are TRBV5-6 and TRBJ1-3, with D unclear. Per the germline V gene, CDR1 is SGHDT and CDR2 is YYEEEE. Trimming took off 2 bases at V and 2 bases at J, with 2 bases between the two ends. The CDR3 consists of 12 residues. CDR3 sequence reads: CASSFTGNTIYF. CDR3 sequence (DNA): TGTGCCAGCAGCTTTACTGGAAACACCATATATTTT. Drawing the rest from reference TRBV5-6 and TRBJ1-3, the complete variable domain is DAGVTQSPTHLIKTRGQQVTLRCSPKSGHDTVSWYQQALGQGPQFIFQYYEEEERQRGNFPDRFSGHQFPNYSSELNVNALLLGDSALYLCASSFTGNTIYFGEGSWLTVV.

This clone was seen only once. The chain links TRBV19 to TRBJ2-7; TRBD1 matches 9 bases. Germline V gene sequence: CDR1 LNHDA, CDR2 SQIVND (reference sequence). V gave up 3 bases and J gave up 0 bases; unmatched junction bases: 3. This CDR3 spans 15 amino acids. As DNA, the CDR3 is TGTGCCAGTAGTATCGGGACAGGGAACTCCTACGAGCAGTACTTC. The encoded protein is CASSIGTGNSYEQYF.

The chain is built from TRBV11-2 and TRBJ1-2; TRBD1 matches at 9 bases. From germline, CDR1 is SGHAT and CDR2 FQNNGV. The trim removed 8 bases at V and 0 bases at J, leaving 13 bases unmatched. CDR3 length: 17 residues. The CDR3 nucleotides read TGTGCCAGCTCCCGGGACAGGGCTCTAGAATCTAACTATGGCTACACCTTC. Protein product: CASSRDRALESNYGYTF.

The V call is TRBV19, the J call TRBJ2-7, with D uncertain. Deletions cut 5 bases from V and 3 bases from J, with 11 bases between. This CDR3 has 13 amino acids. Germline lookup yields CDR1 LNHDA and CDR2 SQIVND (reference sequence). The CDR3 DNA follows: TGTGCCAGTAGTCTCGCGCCCGGCTACGAGCAGTACTTC. Amino acids: CASSLAPGYEQYF.

This chain joins TRBV7-9 and TRBJ2-7; TRBD2 agrees at 13 bases. CDR3 length equals 16 residues. V gave up 6 bases and J gave up 6 bases; unmatched junction bases: 11. Germline V gene data show CDR1 as SEHNR and CDR2 as FQNEAQ (reference sequence). The DNA for the CDR3 is TGTGCCAGCAGTAAAACTAGCGGGAGGGATTCGGGCGAGCAGTACTTC. Translating it yields CASSKTSGRDSGEQYF.

This sequence joins TRBV5-5 and TRBJ2-1; D is perhaps TRBD2 (6 bases). CDR1 and CDR2 from the germline V gene are SGHKS and YYEKEE (reference sequence). This CDR3 comprises 15 residues. V was pared by 1 base and J by 4 bases, with 12 bases between. CDR3 sequence reads: CASSLSGGTYNEQFF. The CDR3, as DNA: TGTGCCAGCAGCTTGTCCGGGGGAACATACAATGAGCAGTTCTTC. Full variable domain (missing parts from reference TRBV5-5 and TRBJ2-1): DAGVTQSPTHLIKTRGQQVTLRCSPISGHKSVSWYQQVLGQGPQFIFQYYEKEERGRGNFPDRFSARQFPNYSSELNVNALLLGDSALYLCASSLSGGTYNEQFFGPGTRLTVL.

This clone was seen a handful of times. CDR3 amino acids: CASSQGHGYTF. As DNA, the CDR3 is TGTGCCAGCAGCCAGGGGCATGGCTACACCTTC. The rearrangement uses TRBV6-5 and TRBJ1-2; TRBD1 is a possible D gene (6 bases). Germline CDR1 reads MNHEY; CDR2 reads SVGAGI. The CDR3 is 11 amino acids. V gave up 6 bases and J gave up 6 bases, with 8 bases separating them.

The V and J genes are TRBV4-1 and TRBJ2-3; 10 bases map to TRBD1. CDR1 is MGHRA and CDR2 is YSYEKL in the germline V gene. V was clipped by 0 bases and J by 6 bases; unmatched bases: 6. CDR3 length equals 16 residues. This CDR3 reads CASSQEWDRGVDTQYF. For the CDR3, the DNA is TGCGCCAGCAGCCAAGAGTGGGACAGGGGCGTCGATACGCAGTATTTT.

This clone has more than one count but fewer than ten. The chain combines TRBV10-3 with TRBJ1-1; 9 bases map to TRBD1. There are 14 residues in the CDR3. The ends lost 6 bases at V and 1 base at J; junction bases unmatched: 3. Germline V gives CDR1 ENHRY, CDR2 SYGVKD. The CDR3 nucleotides read TGTGCCATCAGGCGACAGGGGGGGAACACTGAAGCTTTCTTT. Its translation: CAIRRQGGNTEAFF.

The chain carries TRBV6-5 and TRBJ1-1; TRBD1 aligns across 7 bases. The CDR3 is 14 amino acids. After removal of 7 bases from V and 1 base from J, the junction contained 6 bases not matched to a gene. Germline V gene sequence: CDR1 MNHEY, CDR2 SVGAGI. CDR3 in amino acids: CASTAGTANTEAFF. CDR3 DNA: TGTGCCAGCACAGCCGGGACAGCGAACACTGAAGCTTTCTTT.

The chain uses TRBV28 and TRBJ2-5; 9 bases are shared with TRBD1. Germline V CDR1 and CDR2: MDHEN, SYDVKM. The CDR3 has 15 amino acids. With V trimmed by 6 bases and J by 5 bases, 10 bases remained unmatched. The CDR3 region has the DNA TGTGCCAGCAGCCCCGGGACAGGGCCGTTGGAGACCCAGTACTTC. This gives the protein CASSPGTGPLETQYF.

The CDR3 DNA is TGCAGCGTTTCACCGGGACAGGGGAGCAGGTCCTTCTCCTACGAGCAGTACTTC. The encoded protein is CSVSPGQGSRSFSYEQYF. The chain carries TRBV29-1 and TRBJ2-7; TRBD1 aligns across 10 bases. The CDR3 sequence is 18 residues long. The trim removed 5 bases at V and 0 bases at J, leaving 16 bases unmatched. Per germline, CDR1 SQVTM and CDR2 ANQGSEA.

V and J are TRBV6-5 and TRBJ2-7, with 7 bases identical to TRBD1. Trimming at V came to 6 bases and at J to 3 bases, leaving 8 bases not matched to a gene. The length of the CDR3 is 14 residues. Germline V gene sequence: CDR1 MNHEY, CDR2 SVGAGI. CDR3 amino acids: CASSVQTGSYEQYF. The CDR3 DNA is TGTGCCAGCAGCGTACAGACAGGGAGCTACGAGCAGTACTTC.

The chain carries TRBV6-1 and TRBJ1-6; 7 nucleotides match TRBD1. Germline V lookup: CDR1 MNHNS, CDR2 SASEGT. Trimming removed 2 bases from V and 7 bases from J; junction bases left unmatched: 5. This CDR3 spans 15 amino acids. The CDR3 reads CASSEISQGNSPLHF. CDR3 in DNA: TGTGCCAGCAGTGAAATATCACAGGGGAATTCACCCCTCCACTTT.

The chain couples TRBV6-5 to TRBJ1-5; D uncertain. CDR1 is MNHEY, CDR2 SVGAGI, per germline. This CDR3 is built from 13 residues. V was cut by 4 bases and J by 4 bases, with 8 bases left in between. The CDR3 loop is CASSLRLNQPQHF. The CDR3 DNA is TGTGCCAGCAGTTTACGACTGAATCAGCCCCAGCATTTT.

J is TRBJ1-1 and V is TRBV10-3; D ambiguous. This CDR3 is 13 amino acids long. The ends were cut back, 0 bases at V and 12 bases at J, with 14 bases in the middle. CDR1 is ENHRY and CDR2 is SYGVKD in the germline V gene. CDR3: CAISESGRPITFF. DNA for the CDR3: TGTGCCATCAGTGAGTCGGGCAGACCCATAACTTTCTTT.

The chain carries TRBV6-5 and TRBJ1-5; D is undetermined. V shed 3 bases and J shed 3 bases, with 12 bases lying between them. The CDR3 is 15 amino acids. Germline assignment: CDR1 MNHEY and CDR2 SVGAGI. CDR3 sequence: CASSYSQPVNQPQHF. The CDR3, as DNA: TGTGCCAGCAGTTATTCCCAACCGGTCAATCAGCCCCAGCATTTT.

This clone was seen once. The V call is TRBV5-1, the J call TRBJ1-5, with D possibly TRBD1 on 6 matching bases. The V and J ends lost 0 bases and 0 bases respectively, with 7 bases between them. CDR3 length: 15 residues. The germline V gene encodes CDR1 SGHRS and CDR2 YFSETQ. Here the CDR3 reads CASSLEGGSNQPQHF. The CDR3 nucleotides read TGCGCCAGCAGCTTGGAAGGGGGTAGCAATCAGCCCCAGCATTTT.

This sequence joins TRBV18 and TRBJ2-2; 10 bases line up with TRBD1. This CDR3 region has 14 residues. Per germline, CDR1 KGHSH and CDR2 LQKENI. V trimming: 3 bases; J trimming: 6 bases; junction bases outside the gene matches: 1. CDR3 bases: TGTGCCAGCTCACCCGGGACAGGGGCCGGGGAGCTGTTTTTT. This translates into CASSPGTGAGELFF. The full variable domain, rest sourced from reference TRBV18 and TRBJ2-2, is NAGVMQNPRHLVRRRGQEARLRCSPMKGHSHVYWYRQLPEEGLKFMVYLQKENIIDESGMPKERFSAEFPKEGPSILRIQQVVRGDSAAYFCASSPGTGAGELFFGEGSRLTVL.

The chain recombines TRBV30 with TRBJ2-7; D possibly corresponds to TRBD2 (5 bases). V shed 2 bases and J shed 6 bases, with 11 bases lying between them. Germline CDR1 and CDR2: GTSNPN and SVGIG (reference sequence). CDR3 length equals 12 residues. Written as DNA, the CDR3 is TGTGCCTGGAGTCGGGATAAGGGCGAGCAGTACTTC. This translates into CAWSRDKGEQYF.

The chain joins TRBV3-1 (or the pseudogene TRBV3-2) to TRBJ2-2; tentatively, D is TRBD1 (7 bases). The CDR3 totals 14 residues. Trimming removed 4 bases at V and 8 bases at J, with 14 bases between. Germline lookup yields CDR1 LGHDT and CDR2 YNNKEL (reference sequence). Here the CDR3 reads CASSRQGGSGELFF. The CDR3 DNA is TGTGCCAGCAGCCGTCAGGGGGGAAGTGGGGAGCTGTTTTTT.